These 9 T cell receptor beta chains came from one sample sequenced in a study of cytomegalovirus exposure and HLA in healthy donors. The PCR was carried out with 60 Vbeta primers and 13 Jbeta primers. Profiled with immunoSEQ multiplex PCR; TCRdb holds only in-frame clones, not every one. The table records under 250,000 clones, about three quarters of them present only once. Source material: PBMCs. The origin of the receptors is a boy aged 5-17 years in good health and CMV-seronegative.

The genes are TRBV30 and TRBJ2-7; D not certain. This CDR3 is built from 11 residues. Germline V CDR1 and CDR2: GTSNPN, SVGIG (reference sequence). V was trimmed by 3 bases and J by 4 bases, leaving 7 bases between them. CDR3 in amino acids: CAWSELYEQYF. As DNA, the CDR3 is TGTGCCTGGAGCGAACTTTACGAGCAGTACTTC.

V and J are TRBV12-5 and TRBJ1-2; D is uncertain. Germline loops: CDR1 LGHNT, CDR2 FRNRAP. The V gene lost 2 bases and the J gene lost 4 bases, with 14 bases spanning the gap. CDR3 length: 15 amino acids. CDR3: CASGLPRGAIYGYTF. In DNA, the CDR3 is TGTGCTAGTGGTTTGCCCCGAGGAGCAATCTATGGCTACACCTTC.

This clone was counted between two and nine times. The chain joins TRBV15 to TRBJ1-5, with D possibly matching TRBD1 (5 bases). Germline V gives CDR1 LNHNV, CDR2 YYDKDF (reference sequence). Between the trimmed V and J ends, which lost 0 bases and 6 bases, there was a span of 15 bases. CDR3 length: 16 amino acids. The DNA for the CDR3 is TGTGCCACCAGCAGAGATTTGGGGGGTCGAGGTCAGCCCCAGCATTTT. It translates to CATSRDLGGRGQPQHF. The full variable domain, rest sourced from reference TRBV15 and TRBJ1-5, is DAMVIQNPRYQVTQFGKPVTLSCSQTLNHNVMYWYQQKSSQAPKLLFHYYDKDFNNEADTPDNFQSRRPNTSFCFLDIRSPGLGDTAMYLCATSRDLGGRGQPQHFGDGTRLSIL.

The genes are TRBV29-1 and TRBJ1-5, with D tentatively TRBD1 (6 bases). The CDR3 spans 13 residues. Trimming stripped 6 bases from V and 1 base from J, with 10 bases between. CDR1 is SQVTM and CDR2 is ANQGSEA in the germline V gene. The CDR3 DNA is TGCAGCGTGGACAGCCCGAGCAATCAGCCCCAGCATTTT. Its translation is CSVDSPSNQPQHF.

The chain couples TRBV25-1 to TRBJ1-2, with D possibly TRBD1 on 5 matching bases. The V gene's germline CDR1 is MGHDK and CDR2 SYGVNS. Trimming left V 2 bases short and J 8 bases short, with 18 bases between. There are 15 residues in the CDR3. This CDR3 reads CASSEGTAGPGGYTF. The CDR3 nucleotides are TGTGCCAGCAGTGAAGGGACGGCGGGACCGGGGGGCTACACCTTC.

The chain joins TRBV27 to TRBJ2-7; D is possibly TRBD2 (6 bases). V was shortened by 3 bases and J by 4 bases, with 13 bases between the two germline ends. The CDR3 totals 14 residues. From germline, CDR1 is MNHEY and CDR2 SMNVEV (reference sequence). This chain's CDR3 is CASSFGGGGYEQYF. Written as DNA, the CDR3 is TGTGCCAGCAGTTTCGGGGGTGGAGGGTACGAGCAGTACTTC.

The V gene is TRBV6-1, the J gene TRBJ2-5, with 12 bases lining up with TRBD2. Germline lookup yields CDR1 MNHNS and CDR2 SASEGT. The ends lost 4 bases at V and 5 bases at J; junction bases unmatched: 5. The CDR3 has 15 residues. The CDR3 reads CASSARLAGDETQYF. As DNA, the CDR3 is TGTGCCAGCAGTGCCCGACTAGCGGGAGACGAGACCCAGTACTTC.

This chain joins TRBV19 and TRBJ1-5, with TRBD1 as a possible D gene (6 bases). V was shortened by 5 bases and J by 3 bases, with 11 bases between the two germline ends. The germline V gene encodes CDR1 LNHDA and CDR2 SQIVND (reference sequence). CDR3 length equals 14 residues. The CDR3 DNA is TGTGCCAGTAGTCCGACAGGACCCAATCAGCCCCAGCATTTT. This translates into CASSPTGPNQPQHF.

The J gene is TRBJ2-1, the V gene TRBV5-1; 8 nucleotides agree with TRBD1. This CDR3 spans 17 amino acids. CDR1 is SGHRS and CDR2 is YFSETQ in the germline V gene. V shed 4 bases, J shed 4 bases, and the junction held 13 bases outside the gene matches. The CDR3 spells CASSRNPGTGSYNEQFF. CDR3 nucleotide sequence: TGCGCCAGCAGCAGGAACCCCGGGACAGGTAGTTACAATGAGCAGTTCTTC.